What follows is one T cell receptor beta chain and its context. Its matching antigen is unknown. This specimen belongs to a study of monozygotic twins with inflammatory bowel disease. Study observations and caveats: Support was lacking for any single strong IBD-associated signal or clonotype.

CDR1 and CDR2 (germline): SNHLY, FYNNEI. The CDR3 spans 13 residues. Total RNA amounting to about 3,800 ng went into each TCR library. Eight separate reactions per sample served to make cDNA. TCRdb reanalyzed the 5' RACE reads and collapses them to one entry per CDR3 protein, without DNA. The table lists a few hundred thousand distinct CDR3 sequences. Whole blood without T cell sorting served as the source of isolated total RNA. The source material was blood. The rearrangement links TRBV2 to TRBJ1-1. The TCR sequence derives from a human donor with ulcerative colitis or Crohn's disease, or a healthy co-twin of an affected twin (not recorded which). This CDR3 reads CASSEWRNTEAFF.